The 15 T cell receptor beta chains listed next were all sequenced from one sample in a study of blood T cell repertoires in COVID-19 (dated by TCRdb to the early 2020s). The protocol used for the library was the immunoSEQ multiplex PCR assay. This is the immuneACCESS table as TCRdb keeps it, with only in-frame sequences that have V and J called. A part of the clones is gone; compared with another copy, unresolved V genes explain less than half, and the rest is unexplained. This sample holds tens of thousands of clones; over 70% were observed only once. The ten largest clonotypes hold roughly 5.9% of the sample. The sequencing input was peripheral blood. The source of these receptors is a man aged 50-59 years with active COVID-19.

The rearrangement links TRBV23-1 to TRBJ2-7, with unresolved D. TRBV23-1 is placed among ORFs of uncertain function. Trimming removed 7 bases from V and 4 bases from J, with 8 bases in between. The CDR3 is 11 amino acids. CDR3 protein: CASTRRYEQYF. The CDR3 nucleotides read TGCGCCAGCACCCGCCGGTACGAGCAGTACTTC.

The chain is built from TRBV4-3 and TRBJ1-4, with TRBD1 identical over 8 bases. The junction had 11 bases not matched to a gene; V was cut back by 4 bases and J by 4 bases. This CDR3 is 17 amino acids long. The germline CDR1 and CDR2 sequences are LGHNA and YSLEER. The CDR3 DNA follows: TGCGCCAGCAGCCGCGGCCAGACAGGGGAATTTAATGAAAAACTGTTTTTT. Its protein product is CASSRGQTGEFNEKLFF.

The CDR3 spells CASSPGTSGRNQETQYF. CDR3 nucleotide sequence: TGTGCCAGCAGCCCAGGGACTAGCGGGAGAAACCAAGAGACCCAGTACTTC. V gene TRBV5-8 combines with J gene TRBJ2-5; 14 nucleotides match TRBD2. J was trimmed by 0 bases and V by 4 bases; bases with no gene match: 5. CDR1 is SGHTS, CDR2 YDEGEE, per germline. The CDR3 totals 17 residues.

V gene TRBV11-3 combines with J gene TRBJ1-1; possibly TRBD1 for D (5 bases). Germline V gives CDR1 SGHNT, CDR2 YENEEA. With 4 bases removed from V and 11 bases from J, the gap between germline ends came to 14 bases. This CDR3 contains 12 residues. The CDR3 sequence: CASSSPQGFAFF. The CDR3 DNA sequence: TGTGCCAGCAGCTCCCCCCAGGGTTTCGCTTTCTTT.

The V and J genes are TRBV6-4 and TRBJ1-5; 7 positions match TRBD1. The CDR3 contains 15 residues. The germline V gene encodes CDR1 MRHNA and CDR2 SNTAGT. J lost 0 bases, V lost 5 bases, and 4 bases had no gene match. CDR3 in DNA: TGTGCCAGCAGTCGGGACAGTAATAGCAATCAGCCCCAGCATTTT. It is translated as CASSRDSNSNQPQHF.

The V call is TRBV9, the J call TRBJ2-5; 10 bases fit TRBD2. This CDR3 has 15 amino acids. The ends lost 2 bases at V and 4 bases at J; junction bases unmatched: 5. Germline-derived CDR1 and CDR2 are SGDLS and YYNGEE. CDR3 nucleotides: TGTGCCAGCAGCGTTGTACTAGCGGGATTAGAGACCCAGTACTTC. Protein sequence: CASSVVLAGLETQYF.

The chain combines TRBV7-9 with TRBJ1-2; tentatively, D is TRBD1 (6 bases). Looked up from germline, CDR1 is SEHNR and CDR2 is FQNEAQ (reference sequence). The CDR3 extends over 14 amino acids. V was cut by 3 bases and J by 2 bases, with 10 bases left in between. CDR3: CASSFGQGNYGYTF. DNA of the CDR3: TGTGCCAGCAGCTTTGGCCAGGGGAACTATGGCTACACCTTC.

The gene calls are TRBV4-1 and TRBJ2-2; the match to TRBD1 covers 7 bases. Germline CDR1 reads MGHRA; CDR2 reads YSYEKL. V was clipped by 4 bases and J by 3 bases; unmatched bases: 2. The CDR3 runs 14 residues. This CDR3 reads CASSRGQDTGELFF. The DNA for the CDR3 is TGCGCCAGCAGCCGCGGACAGGACACCGGGGAGCTGTTTTTT.

This rearrangement joins TRBV5-4 to TRBJ2-3; 15 bases align to TRBD2. The CDR3 is 19 amino acids. Trimming removed 3 bases from V and 3 bases from J; junction bases left unmatched: 11. Germline lookup yields CDR1 SGHNT and CDR2 YYREEE (reference sequence). The CDR3: CASSSGGLAGGLRTDTQYF. The CDR3 nucleotides are TGTGCCAGCAGCTCCGGAGGACTAGCGGGGGGGCTTCGGACAGATACGCAGTATTTT.

The V call is TRBV28, the J call TRBJ1-5; D unresolved. The V gene lost 3 bases and the J gene lost 0 bases, with 9 bases spanning the gap. The germline V gene has CDR1 MDHEN and CDR2 SYDVKM. The CDR3 totals 15 residues. CDR3 region: CASSLVRNSNQPQHF. The CDR3 nucleotides read TGTGCCAGCAGTTTGGTCAGGAATAGCAATCAGCCCCAGCATTTT. Together with reference TRBV28 and TRBJ1-5, the CDR3 gives the full variable domain: DVKVTQSSRYLVKRTGEKVFLECVQDMDHENMFWYRQDPGLGLRLIYFSYDVKMKEKGDIPEGYSVSREKKERFSLILESASTNQTSMYLCASSLVRNSNQPQHFGDGTRLSIL.

V is TRBV6-5 and J is TRBJ2-3; TRBD1 is a possible D gene (6 bases). Trimming left V 6 bases short and J 4 bases short, with 11 bases between. Germline V gene data show CDR1 as MNHEY and CDR2 as SVGAGI. CDR3 length: 13 amino acids. The CDR3 loop is CASSLAGADTQYF. The CDR3, as DNA: TGTGCCAGCAGCCTAGCAGGGGCAGATACGCAGTATTTT.

The rearrangement joins TRBV12-3 or TRBV12-4 to TRBJ1-1, with D unclear. The CDR3 covers 13 residues. V gave up 3 bases and J gave up 4 bases, with 9 bases separating them. Here the CDR3 reads CASSLARSTEAFF. The CDR3, as DNA: TGTGCCAGCAGTTTGGCTAGGTCCACTGAAGCTTTCTTT.

This clone came up a few times. The chain uses TRBV18 and TRBJ2-1, with 7 bases lining up with TRBD1. This CDR3 is 14 amino acids long. With 3 bases clipped from V and 15 bases from J, the junction kept 14 bases outside the gene matches. CDR1 and CDR2 from the germline V gene are KGHSH and LQKENI. CDR3 region: CASSPPYDRENMFF. Written as DNA, the CDR3 is TGTGCCAGCTCACCTCCCTACGACAGGGAGAATATGTTCTTC.

The chain has TRBV7-2 and TRBJ2-4, with unresolved D. CDR3 length: 16 amino acids. Trimming took off 1 base at V and 8 bases at J, with 18 bases between the two ends. Per the germline V gene, CDR1 is SGHTA and CDR2 is FQGNSA. The CDR3 here is CASSLGRWNPGDIQYF. The CDR3 DNA reads TGTGCCAGCAGCTTAGGACGTTGGAATCCCGGAGACATTCAGTACTTC.

This chain connects TRBV5-6 to TRBJ2-6, with a tentative D call TRBD1 (5 bases). Germline CDR1 is SGHDT and CDR2 is YYEEEE. The length of the CDR3 is 14 residues. V was trimmed by 4 bases and J by 3 bases, leaving 8 bases between them. For the CDR3, the DNA is TGTGCCAGCAGCCGGACACTTGGGGCCAACGTCCTGACTTTC. Translation gives CASSRTLGANVLTF. The full variable domain, completed using reference TRBV5-6 and TRBJ2-6, is DAGVTQSPTHLIKTRGQQVTLRCSPKSGHDTVSWYQQALGQGPQFIFQYYEEEERQRGNFPDRFSGHQFPNYSSELNVNALLLGDSALYLCASSRTLGANVLTFGAGSRLTVL.